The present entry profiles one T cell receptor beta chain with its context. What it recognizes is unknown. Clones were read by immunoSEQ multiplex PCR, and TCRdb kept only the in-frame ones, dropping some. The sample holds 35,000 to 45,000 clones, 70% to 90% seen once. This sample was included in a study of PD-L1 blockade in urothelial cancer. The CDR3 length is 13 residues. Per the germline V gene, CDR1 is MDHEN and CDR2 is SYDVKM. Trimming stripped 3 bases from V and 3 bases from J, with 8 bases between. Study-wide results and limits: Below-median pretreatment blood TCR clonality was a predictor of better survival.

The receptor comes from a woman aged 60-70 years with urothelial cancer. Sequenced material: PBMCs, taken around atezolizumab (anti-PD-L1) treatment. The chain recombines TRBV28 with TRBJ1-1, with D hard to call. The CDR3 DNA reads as TGTGCCAGCAGTTTTAGACGGGACACTGAAGCTTTCTTT. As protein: CASSFRRDTEAFF.